A selection of T cell receptor beta chains follows, all from one sample in a study of CD8+ T cells in alopecia areata. The assay was immunoSEQ multiplex PCR, and TCRdb's table has in-frame clones only and misses some. Of more than 95,000 clones detected, about 60% appear once; the ten largest clones hold 2.8%. Sample: CD4+ T cells sorted from blood. Receptors originate from a human donor in good health. Each CDR3 is given with its conserved first and last residue. D genes are given only for firm matches. Clone size is given for some rows only: seen once, a few or many times, or a class if the clone is expanded.

.	TRBV2	TRBD1	TRBJ1-5	CATRTDRGSQHF	TGTGCCACCAGAACAGACAGGGGATCCCAGCATTTT
.	TRBV13	.	TRBJ1-6	CASSLSRGYNSPLHF	TGTGCCAGCAGCCTATCCCGGGGTTATAATTCACCCCTCCACTTT
few	TRBV29-1	.	TRBJ2-3	CSVDSPDGDTQYF	TGCAGCGTTGACAGCCCCGATGGGGATACGCAGTATTTT
.	TRBV5-1	TRBD1	TRBJ1-1	CASRTFETGRTGAFF	TGCGCCAGCAGGACCTTCGAGACAGGGAGGACCGGAGCTTTCTTT
.	TRBV25-1	TRBD1	TRBJ1-6	CASNPQGGGNSPLHF	TGTGCCAGCAACCCCCAAGGGGGCGGGAATTCACCCCTCCACTTT
.	TRBV2	TRBD1	TRBJ1-1	CASIRQGNTEAFF	TGTGCCAGCATTCGACAGGGGAACACTGAAGCTTTCTTT
few	TRBV4-1	.	TRBJ1-2	CASSQDTRGRYGYTF	TGCGCCAGCAGCCAAGATACCAGGGGAAGGTATGGCTACACCTTC
few	TRBV6-5	.	TRBJ1-1	CASRKEDAGNTEAFF	TGTGCCAGCAGAAAAGAGGACGCAGGAAACACTGAAGCTTTCTTT
.	TRBV2	.	TRBJ2-1	CASSQREQFF	TGTGCCAGCAGTCAACGGGAGCAGTTCTTC
.	TRBV15	.	TRBJ1-4	CATSLARTDEKLFF	TGTGCCACCAGCCTGGCCCGGACAGACGAAAAACTGTTTTTT
.	TRBV7-9	.	TRBJ1-1	CASSFRVDTEAFF	TGTGCCAGCAGCTTTCGGGTGGACACTGAAGCTTTCTTT
.	TRBV29-1	.	TRBJ2-5	CSVAPTGPGTQYF	TGCAGCGTTGCCCCCACTGGTCCGGGGACCCAGTACTTC
.	TRBV30	.	TRBJ1-1	CAWSHREGAFF	TGTGCCTGGAGTCACAGGGAGGGAGCTTTCTTT
few	TRBV5-6	.	TRBJ2-4	CASSLFSKNIQYF	TGTGCCAGCAGCTTGTTCAGCAAAAACATTCAGTACTTC
.	TRBV19	.	TRBJ2-5	CASSIRSPRGETQYF	TGTGCCAGTAGTATTCGGAGTCCCCGGGGAGAGACCCAGTACTTC
once	TRBV2	TRBD1	TRBJ2-6	CASSGQGAGANVLTF	TGTGCCAGCAGTGGACAGGGAGCTGGGGCCAACGTCCTGACTTTC
.	TRBV5-6	.	TRBJ1-4	CASTKQNEKLFF	TGTGCCAGCACCAAGCAGAATGAAAAACTGTTTTTT
.	TRBV7-2	TRBD2	TRBJ2-5	CASSAAGLAGGAQETQYF	TGTGCCAGCAGCGCCGCGGGACTAGCGGGGGGGGCCCAAGAGACCCAGTACTTC
.	TRBV6-5	.	TRBJ2-3	CASSGTPSTDTQYF	TGTGCCAGCAGCGGGACTCCTAGCACAGATACGCAGTATTTT
once	TRBV6-5	.	TRBJ2-7	CASRPINRVPYEQYF	TGTGCCAGCAGACCCATCAACAGGGTTCCCTACGAGCAGTACTTC
.	TRBV28	TRBD1	TRBJ1-2	CASRGSGGRYGYTF	TGTGCCAGCAGGGGGTCAGGGGGCCGGTATGGCTACACCTTC
.	TRBV29-1	TRBD1	TRBJ1-2	CSVRGGTGKSSLNGYTF	TGCAGCGTGAGGGGCGGGACAGGGAAAAGCTCGCTAAATGGCTACACCTTC
.	TRBV11-1	.	TRBJ2-7	CASTDPGSGSSYEQYF	TGTGCCAGCACCGATCCGGGGAGCGGTTCCTCCTACGAGCAGTACTTC
few	TRBV5-1	.	TRBJ1-4	CASSLNAGDEKLFF	TGCGCCAGCAGCCTTAATGCAGGAGATGAAAAACTGTTTTTT
few	TRBV18	.	TRBJ2-5	CASSPVGETQYF	TGTGCCAGCTCACCAGTCGGGGAGACCCAGTACTTC
.	TRBV18	.	TRBJ1-5	CASSPPDQPQHF	TGTGCCAGCTCACCACCGGATCAGCCCCAGCATTTT
.	TRBV7-6	.	TRBJ2-2	CASSPTPDSVGAGELFF	TGTGCCAGCAGCCCAACCCCAGACAGTGTGGGGGCCGGGGAGCTGTTTTTT
.	TRBV4-1	.	TRBJ1-5	CASSPNAGLGSNQPQHF	TGCGCCAGCAGCCCAAACGCTGGCCTCGGGAGCAATCAGCCCCAGCATTTT
.	TRBV4-1	.	TRBJ2-6	CASSQGRQTGGANVLTF	TGCGCCAGCAGCCAAGGAAGACAGACGGGTGGGGCCAACGTCCTGACTTTC
few	TRBV5-6	.	TRBJ2-7	CASSLKGPYEQYF	TGTGCCAGCAGCTTGAAGGGGCCCTACGAGCAGTACTTC
.	TRBV6-5	.	TRBJ1-3	CASKDPSGNTIYF	TGTGCCAGCAAGGACCCCTCTGGAAACACCATATATTTT
.	TRBV2	TRBD2	TRBJ2-5	CASSWPGLAGQQQETQYF	TGTGCCAGCAGTTGGCCGGGACTAGCGGGGCAACAACAAGAGACCCAGTACTTC
once	TRBV29-1	.	TRBJ1-3	CSVEKGSTIYF	TGCAGCGTTGAAAAGGGGAGCACCATATATTTT
medium-sized	TRBV19	.	TRBJ2-2	CASKGVWVGELFF	TGTGCCAGTAAGGGAGTATGGGTCGGGGAGCTGTTTTTT
.	TRBV29-1	TRBD1	TRBJ2-4	CSGIMDRGRENIQYF	TGCAGCGGTATAATGGACAGGGGACGGGAAAACATTCAGTACTTC
few	TRBV7-9	.	TRBJ2-6	CASSPQDHSGANVLTF	TGTGCCAGCAGCCCTCAGGACCACTCTGGGGCCAACGTCCTGACTTTC
.	TRBV7-2	.	TRBJ2-4	CASSPFKGPGIQYF	TGTGCCAGCAGCCCCTTTAAGGGGCCAGGGATCCAGTACTTC
.	TRBV30	TRBD1	TRBJ1-4	CAWSFGTGAGKLFF	TGTGCCTGGAGTTTCGGAACAGGGGCTGGAAAACTGTTTTTT
few	TRBV29-1	.	TRBJ1-1	CSVVRQGKGTEAFF	TGCAGCGTCGTCCGGCAGGGGAAAGGGACTGAAGCTTTCTTT
.	TRBV30	.	TRBJ1-5	CAWGDLSSNQPQHF	TGTGCCTGGGGTGATTTATCGAGCAATCAGCCCCAGCATTTT
.	TRBV27	.	TRBJ1-1	CASSPDENTEAFF	TGTGCCAGCAGCCCAGACGAGAACACTGAAGCTTTCTTT
.	TRBV7-9	.	TRBJ1-1	CASSLIFGQGGPEAFF	TGTGCCAGCAGTTTAATATTTGGTCAGGGCGGCCCTGAAGCTTTCTTT
.	TRBV18	.	TRBJ2-7	CASSPAPGGDTKQYF	TGTGCCAGCTCACCTGCCCCAGGGGGGGATACGAAGCAGTACTTC
.	TRBV30	.	TRBJ1-2	CAWKLGFGGRGYTF	TGTGCCTGGAAGTTGGGTTTTGGGGGACGGGGCTACACCTTC
.	TRBV15	.	TRBJ1-1	CATSRQGAEAEAFF	TGTGCCACCAGCAGACAGGGCGCAGAGGCTGAAGCTTTCTTT
.	TRBV15	.	TRBJ2-5	CATSGGATLIQETQYF	TGTGCCACCAGCGGGGGGGCCACCCTTATTCAAGAGACCCAGTACTTC
.	TRBV29-1	TRBD2	TRBJ2-5	CSVVGSGGPGETQYF	TGCAGCGTTGTAGGTAGCGGGGGGCCGGGAGAGACCCAGTACTTC
.	TRBV4-1	.	TRBJ1-2	CASSHITGGYTF	TGCGCCAGCAGCCACATTACAGGGGGCTACACCTTC
.	TRBV5-1	.	TRBJ1-1	CASSLNGGLNTEAFF	TGCGCCAGCAGCCTAAACGGTGGGCTGAACACTGAAGCTTTCTTT
few	TRBV29-1	TRBD1	TRBJ1-1	CSVERFTGTVNTEAFF	TGCAGCGTTGAGAGATTTACCGGGACAGTGAACACTGAAGCTTTCTTT
.	TRBV7-8	TRBD2	TRBJ2-5	CASSPGQWGLAGVFQETQYF	TGTGCCAGCAGCCCAGGCCAGTGGGGACTAGCGGGGGTCTTCCAAGAGACCCAGTACTTC
few	TRBV30	.	TRBJ2-7	CAWSVPRVYEQYF	TGTGCCTGGAGTGTACCCAGGGTTTACGAGCAGTACTTC
.	TRBV15	TRBD2	TRBJ2-7	CATSRDAGVGEQYF	TGTGCCACCAGCAGAGATGCGGGAGTCGGCGAGCAGTACTTC
.	TRBV29-1	.	TRBJ1-2	CSVDPSAGRGYTF	TGCAGCGTTGATCCGTCGGCAGGGCGCGGCTACACCTTC
few	TRBV29-1	TRBD1	TRBJ1-2	CSVWGQGNGYTF	TGCAGCGTTTGGGGACAGGGGAATGGCTACACCTTC